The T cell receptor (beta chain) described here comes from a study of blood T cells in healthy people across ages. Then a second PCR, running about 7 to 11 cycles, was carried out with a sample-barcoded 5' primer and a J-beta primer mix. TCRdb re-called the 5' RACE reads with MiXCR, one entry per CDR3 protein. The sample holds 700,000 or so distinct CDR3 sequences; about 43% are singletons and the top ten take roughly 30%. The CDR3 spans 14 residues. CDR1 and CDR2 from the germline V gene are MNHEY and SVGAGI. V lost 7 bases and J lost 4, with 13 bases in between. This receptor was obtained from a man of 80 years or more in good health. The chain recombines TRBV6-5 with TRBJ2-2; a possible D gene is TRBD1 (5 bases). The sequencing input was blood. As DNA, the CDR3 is TGTGCCAGCACCCGACAGTGGGTCACCGGGGAGCTGTTTTTT. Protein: CASTRQWVTGELFF.